The 11 T cell receptor beta chains reported below all come from one sample, sequenced in a study of T cells in women clearing cervical HPV infection. Clones were sequenced by immunoSEQ multiplex PCR, and TCRdb holds only the in-frame ones, with some missing. Its listing shows around 30,000 clones. Sample: blood buffy coat. These receptors were collected from a woman between 18 and 75 years old with a cervical HPV16 infection that either progressed to CIN3+ or cleared (not recorded which).

Details on this clone: The sequenced fragment ends 3 residues before the CDR3 boundary, so the rest is inferred from the germline J gene. The chain is built from TRBV7-9 and TRBJ1-1; no reliable D call. The germline V gene encodes CDR1 SEHNR and CDR2 FQNEAQ (reference sequence). The CDR3 is 10 amino acids. The DNA read from the CDR3 is TGTGCCAGCAACTGCTACGAG. As protein: CASNCYE. The entire CDR3 is CASNCYEAFF. The full variable domain, with the rest looked up from reference TRBV7-9 and TRBJ1-1, is DTGVSQNPRHKITKRGQNVTFRCDPISEHNRLYWYRQTLGQGPEFLTYFQNEAQLEKSRLLSDRFSAERPKGSFSTLEIQRTEQGDSAMYLCASNCYEAFFGQGTRLTVV.

For this clone: The observed sequence ends 3 residues before the CDR3 terminus, with the missing tail filled in from the germline J gene. The chain has TRBV10-3 and TRBJ1-2, with 10 bases that match TRBD1. The CDR3 is 15 residues long. CDR1 is ENHRY and CDR2 is SYGVKD in the germline V gene. The sequenced part of the CDR3 DNA is TGTGCCATCAGTGGGACCGGGACAGGGGTCTGGGGC. It yields the protein CAISGTGTGVWG. The whole CDR3 sequence is CAISGTGTGVWGYTF.

For this clone: Read data end 3 residues before the CDR3 end; the end is taken from the germline J gene. The gene calls are TRBV19 and TRBJ2-7; 7 nucleotides agree with TRBD1. This CDR3 region has 15 residues. After removal of 5 bases from V and 3 bases from J, the junction contained 10 bases not matched to a gene. CDR1 and CDR2 (germline): LNHDA, SQIVND (reference sequence). CDR3 protein: CASSAAGDRDYEQYF. The sequenced CDR3 bases are TGTGCCAGTAGTGCCGCCGGGGACAGAGACTACGAG.

Details on this clone: Coverage ceases 3 residues before the CDR3 finishes, and the germline J gene fills in the end. The rearrangement links TRBV7-9 to TRBJ1-2; D uncertain. CDR1 is SEHNR, CDR2 FQNEAQ, per germline (reference sequence). The CDR3 runs to 15 residues. The CDR3 reads CASSSKTSAGYDYTF. The DNA read from the CDR3 is TGTGCCAGCAGCTCGAAAACTAGCGCCGGCTACGAC.

CDR3: CASSLARTGGAETQYF. The sequenced part of the CDR3 DNA is TGTGCCAGCAGCTTAGCCCGGACAGGGGGCGCTGAGACC. The rearrangement links TRBV7-2 to TRBJ2-5; 11 bases line up with TRBD1. Read data end 3 residues before the CDR3 end; the end is taken from the germline J gene. CDR1 and CDR2 from the germline V gene are SGHTA and FQGNSA. V dropped 0 bases and J dropped 5; count of bases not matched to a gene: 5. The CDR3 extends over 16 amino acids.

Concerning this clone: The read finishes 3 residues shy of the CDR3 end, and the germline J gene is used to complete it. The chain employs TRBV19 and TRBJ1-2; tentative D call: TRBD1 (6 bases). The germline CDR1 and CDR2 sequences are LNHDA and SQIVND (reference sequence). The CDR3 length is 14 residues. The CDR3 reads CATATSGGTDTYTF. The sequenced part of the CDR3 DNA is TGTGCCACCGCGACTAGCGGGGGCACAGATACC.

A remark on this clone: The CDR3 end is not reached by the read, which stops 3 residues before it; the germline J gene fills it in. This sequence joins TRBV12-3 or TRBV12-4 and TRBJ2-2; 9 bases are a match to TRBD1. V shed 6 bases and J 9 bases; nucleotides not matched to a gene: 8. The CDR3 is 14 amino acids. The part of the CDR3 DNA that was read is TGTGCCAGCAGGACCGGACAGGGGAAATGGGAG. Translated: CASRTGQGKWE. The CDR3 in its entirety is CASRTGQGKWELFF.

For this clone: The read ends 3 residues shy of where the CDR3 ends; the end is completed using the germline J gene. V gene TRBV20-1 combines with J gene TRBJ2-7; D gene uncertain. The CDR3 has 11 amino acids. The V gene lost 6 bases and the J gene lost 1 base, with 7 bases spanning the gap. Germline V gives CDR1 DFQATT, CDR2 SNEGSKA (reference sequence). This CDR3 is CSALLSYEQYF. CDR3 bases read: TGCAGTGCCTTACTTTCCTACGAG.

A word on this clone: The CDR3 is cut off 3 residues early in the read; its end comes from the germline J gene. J is TRBJ2-7 and V is TRBV2; TRBD2 matches at 14 bases. The CDR3 extends over 16 amino acids. Germline V gives CDR1 SNHLY, CDR2 FYNNEI. Trimming at V came to 6 bases and at J to 3 bases, leaving 7 bases not matched to a gene. CDR3 protein: CASREGGLAGVYEQYF. Partial CDR3 DNA: TGTGCCAGCAGGGAGGGGGGACTAGCGGGGGTCTACGAG.

In the case of this clone: The read stops 3 residues short of the end of the CDR3; the missing end is completed from the germline J gene. The chain couples TRBV5-1 to TRBJ1-3; D not certain. The CDR3 is 14 amino acids. Between the trimmed V and J ends, which lost 1 base and 2 bases, there was a span of 7 bases. The germline V gene has CDR1 SGHRS and CDR2 YFSETQ. Here the CDR3 reads CASSLQEAGNTIYF. CDR3 bases read: TGCGCCAGCAGCTTGCAGGAGGCTGGAAACACC.

A remark on this clone: Its ends do not fully match the called genes, so a read error is possible. Coverage ceases 3 residues before the CDR3 finishes, and the germline J gene fills in the end. The chain has TRBV11-2 and TRBJ1-3; D is unresolved. Germline-derived CDR1 and CDR2 are SGHAT and FQNNGV. The CDR3 loop spans 15 amino acids. The CDR3 DNA, read in part, is TGTGCCAGCAGCTTAGAACAGTTCTCTGGAAACACA. Its translation: CASSLEQFSGNT. The complete CDR3 protein is CASSLEQFSGNTIYF.